These 3 T cell receptor beta chains share one sample of origin, sequenced in a study of cytomegalovirus exposure and HLA in healthy donors (dated by TCRdb to 2015 to 2018). Libraries came from the immunoSEQ multiplex PCR assay. For the multiplex PCR, a mixture combining 60 forward primers for TCR Vbeta segments and 13 reverse primers for TCR Jbeta segments was used. Imported from immuneACCESS, the table was reduced by TCRdb to in-frame sequences with V and J called. These copies leave out some clones; in studies compared against another copy, an unresolved V gene accounts for under half, and the cause of the remainder is not known. This sample is represented by about 98,000 clones; roughly 76% of them were singletons. In total, the top ten clones hold over 2% of the sample. Sequenced sample: PBMCs. Every receptor here comes from a man in his fifties in good health and CMV-seronegative.

The chain employs TRBV28 and TRBJ1-4; D ambiguous. From germline, CDR1 is MDHEN and CDR2 SYDVKM. V lost 9 bases to trimming and J lost 0 bases, with 8 bases between them. CDR3 length equals 13 residues. CDR3 sequence: CASSSATNEKLFF. The CDR3, as DNA: TGTGCCAGTTCCAGTGCAACTAATGAAAAACTGTTTTTT.

CDR3 nucleotides: TGTGCCAGCACCAAAGCGTCCACTAGCACAGATACGCAGTATTTT. Amino acids: CASTKASTSTDTQYF. The rearrangement links TRBV9 to TRBJ2-3; D is ambiguous. In germline, CDR1 is SGDLS, CDR2 YYNGEE. V was cut by 6 bases and J by 0 bases, with 14 bases left in between. The CDR3 sequence is 15 residues long.

The gene calls are TRBV11-2 and TRBJ2-7; maybe TRBD2 (6 bases). Deletions cut 2 bases from V and 2 bases from J, with 13 bases between. Looked up from germline, CDR1 is SGHAT and CDR2 is FQNNGV. This CDR3 contains 15 residues. The CDR3 coding sequence is TGTGCCAGCAGCTTACCCGGGACTCAAGCCTACGAGCAGTACTTC. Encoded protein: CASSLPGTQAYEQYF.